A single sample is the source of the 17 T cell receptor beta chains below, sequenced in a study of CD8+ T cells in alopecia areata listed by TCRdb under 2018. Library construction relied on the immunoSEQ multiplex PCR assay. For TCR sequencing, RNA was extracted from every sample and reverse transcribed into cDNA to serve as template. Entries here come from immuneACCESS through TCRdb and include only in-frame sequences with V and J called. Some clones fail to appear in such tables; in the studies checked, an unresolved V gene covers under half of the shortfall, and the cause of the remainder is unknown. Here the sample has 150,000 to 200,000 clones; around three fifths occur a single time. Of the sample, over 1% falls within the top ten clones. The time point label here, explained by the study, means: 20 to 30 weeks on oral tofacitinib. The treatment or condition label corresponds to: oral pan-JAK inhibitor, 5-10 mg twice daily.

This specimen was CD4+ T cells sorted from blood, taken at week 24, from a patient treated with tofacitinib. All receptors come from a human donor with alopecia areata.

The V call is TRBV6-5, the J call TRBJ1-5; D may be TRBD1 (5 bases). V was shortened by 5 bases and J by 0 bases, with 11 bases between the two germline ends. CDR3 size: 15 residues. In germline, CDR1 is MNHEY, CDR2 SVGAGI. In nucleotides, the CDR3 is TGTGCCAGCAGTATGGGGGGGGATAGCAATCAGCCCCAGCATTTT. Its protein is CASSMGGDSNQPQHF.

This rearrangement joins TRBV10-3 to TRBJ2-1, with 11 bases identical to TRBD1. V was pared by 9 bases and J by 3 bases, with 4 bases of the junction left unmatched. CDR3 length: 14 residues. Germline V gives CDR1 ENHRY, CDR2 SYGVKD. CDR3 nucleotides: TGTGCCATGGCCGGGACAGGGGGCTACAATGAGCAGTTCTTC. It yields the protein CAMAGTGGYNEQFF.

CDR3 sequence (DNA): TGTGCCAGCACCCGGGGAGATACGCAGTATTTT. Protein product: CASTRGDTQYF. This chain links TRBV6-1 with TRBJ2-3; a possible D gene is TRBD2 (5 bases). V was clipped by 7 bases and J by 5 bases, with 7 bases between them. Germline loops: CDR1 MNHNS, CDR2 SASEGT. The CDR3 contains 11 residues.

The chain carries TRBV7-3 and TRBJ1-5; 7 bases map to TRBD1. Germline V gives CDR1 SGHTA, CDR2 FQGTGA. The CDR3 extends over 15 amino acids. Losses at the gene ends were 2 bases for V and 6 bases for J; bases not matched to a gene: 7. CDR3 region: CASSLSGQGGQPQHF. CDR3 nucleotide sequence: TGTGCCAGCAGCTTATCGGGTCAGGGGGGTCAGCCCCAGCATTTT. The entire variable domain, with the rest obtained from reference TRBV7-3 and TRBJ1-5, is as follows: GAGVSQTPSNKVTEKGKYVELRCDPISGHTALYWYRQSLGQGPEFLIYFQGTGAADDSGLPNDRFFAVRPEGSVSTLKIQRTERGDSAVYLCASSLSGQGGQPQHFGDGTRLSIL.

This clone was seen repeatedly, ten times or more. The chain uses TRBV19 and TRBJ2-3; no reliable D call. The CDR3 covers 18 residues. Trimming shortened V by 3 bases and J by 4 bases, and 23 bases separated the two germline ends. The germline CDR1 and CDR2 sequences are LNHDA and SQIVND (reference sequence). The CDR3 protein is CASSISIGRRTSPDTQYF. In DNA form, the CDR3 reads TGTGCCAGTAGTATTTCCATAGGCCGGCGAACATCACCAGATACGCAGTATTTT.

The chain has TRBV5-6 and TRBJ1-2; the D gene is possibly TRBD1 (5 bases). V dropped 3 bases and J dropped 4 bases, with 16 bases sitting between them. CDR1 is SGHDT and CDR2 is YYEEEE in the germline V gene. The CDR3 is 15 residues long. CDR3 protein: CASSSQGGWSYGYTF. CDR3 DNA: TGTGCCAGCAGCTCCCAGGGTGGATGGAGCTATGGCTACACCTTC.

This clone was found a few times. The chain is built from TRBV19 and TRBJ2-3; D may correspond to TRBD1 or TRBD2 (5 bases each). The V and J ends lost 10 bases and 2 bases respectively, with 16 bases between them. The CDR3 has 14 amino acids. Per germline, CDR1 LNHDA and CDR2 SQIVND (reference sequence). CDR3 region: CATSIGAYTDTQYF. The CDR3 DNA is TGTGCCACCAGCATCGGGGCCTACACAGATACGCAGTATTTT.

This chain links TRBV19 with TRBJ1-1, with TRBD1 as a possible D gene (5 bases). V lost 3 bases to trimming and J lost 11 bases, with 13 bases between them. In germline, CDR1 is LNHDA, CDR2 SQIVND (reference sequence). This CDR3 comprises 12 residues. The CDR3 nucleotides are TGTGCCAGTAGTATCTCGGGGCGGGTGGCTTTCTTT. Its translation is CASSISGRVAFF.

This chain joins TRBV15 and TRBJ2-3, with 10 nucleotides matching TRBD2. CDR3 size: 14 residues. Per germline, CDR1 LNHNV and CDR2 YYDKDF (reference sequence). J lost 4 bases, V lost 6 bases, and 4 bases had no gene match. The DNA of the CDR3 is TGTGCCACCAGTCTAGCGGGGGAGGCAGATACGCAGTATTTT. This sequence encodes CATSLAGEADTQYF.

The CDR3 loop reads CASSGTSGGHNEQFF. DNA of the CDR3: TGTGCCAGTAGTGGGACTAGCGGGGGGCACAATGAGCAGTTCTTC. The chain carries TRBV19 and TRBJ2-1; TRBD2 matches 15 bases. CDR3 length equals 15 residues. V lost 5 bases, J lost 5 bases, and 1 base stayed unmatched. In germline, CDR1 is LNHDA, CDR2 SQIVND (reference sequence).

DNA of the CDR3: TGTGCCAGCGGGAGCTCCTATAATTCACCCCTCCACTTT. Protein: CASGSSYNSPLHF. This sequence joins TRBV2 and TRBJ1-6; D is unresolved. CDR1 is SNHLY, CDR2 FYNNEI, per germline. There are 13 residues in the CDR3. V was cut by 8 bases and J by 0 bases, with 5 bases left in between.

About this clone: The same CDR3 is also encoded by other DNA sequences in this sample. The rearrangement uses TRBV29-1 and TRBJ2-1; D remains unclear. Germline CDR1 SQVTM, CDR2 ANQGSEA. The CDR3 length is 8 residues. The germline V and J ends were trimmed by 3 bases and 13 bases, with 4 bases remaining between them. For the CDR3, the DNA is TGCAGCGTTGAGGGACAGTTCTTC. Residues: CSVEGQFF.

This clone was observed a handful of times. The V gene is TRBV29-1, the J gene TRBJ2-7, with D maybe TRBD2 (5 bases). The CDR3 is 13 residues long. Germline CDR1 is SQVTM and CDR2 is ANQGSEA. Deletions cut 7 bases from V and 3 bases from J, with 16 bases between. DNA for the CDR3: TGCAGCGCCGGTCATTCTAGCAACTACGAGCAGTACTTC. It yields the protein CSAGHSSNYEQYF.

The chain joins TRBV6-4 to TRBJ2-5; D call uncertain. Germline V gene data show CDR1 as MRHNA and CDR2 as SNTAGT. This CDR3 comprises 15 residues. Trimming removed 4 bases from V and 2 bases from J, with 14 bases in between. The CDR3 region is CASSATPQSQETQYF. The CDR3 DNA follows: TGTGCCAGCAGTGCAACCCCCCAGAGTCAAGAGACCCAGTACTTC.

This chain links TRBV9 with TRBJ2-5; D is uncertain. The CDR3 is 16 residues long. V gave up 0 bases and J gave up 5 bases, with 17 bases separating them. Germline CDR1 SGDLS, CDR2 YYNGEE. The CDR3 reads CASSVGAIAVGETQYF. The CDR3 DNA sequence: TGTGCCAGCAGCGTAGGAGCGATAGCTGTCGGCGAGACCCAGTACTTC.

The J gene is TRBJ1-4, the V gene TRBV7-6, with 8 bases lining up with TRBD1. V dropped 2 bases and J dropped 5; count of bases not matched to a gene: 7. The CDR3 runs to 16 residues. Germline-derived CDR1 and CDR2 are SGHVS and FNYEAQ. Written as DNA, the CDR3 is TGTGCCAGCAGCTTAACTCCCAGGGGGCAAAATGAAAAACTGTTTTTT. Amino acids: CASSLTPRGQNEKLFF.

This clone was seen more than once but under ten times. This rearrangement joins TRBV29-1 to TRBJ2-5; the D gene is possibly TRBD2 (6 bases). CDR1 is SQVTM and CDR2 is ANQGSEA in the germline V gene. The CDR3 covers 11 residues. Trimming pared 6 bases from V and 5 bases from J, leaving 10 bases between. CDR3 sequence: CSVLSGETQYF. The CDR3 coding sequence is TGCAGCGTGTTAAGCGGGGAGACCCAGTACTTC.